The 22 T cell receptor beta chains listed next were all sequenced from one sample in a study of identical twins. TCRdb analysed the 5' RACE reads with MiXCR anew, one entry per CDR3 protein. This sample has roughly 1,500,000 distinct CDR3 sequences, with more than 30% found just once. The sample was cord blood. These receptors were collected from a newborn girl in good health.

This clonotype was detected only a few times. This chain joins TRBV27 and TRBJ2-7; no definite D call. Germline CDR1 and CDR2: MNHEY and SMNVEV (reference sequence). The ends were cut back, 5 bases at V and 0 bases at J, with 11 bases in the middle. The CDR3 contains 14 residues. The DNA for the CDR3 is TGTGCCAGCAGTATGGCACAGACCTCCTACGAGCAGTACTTC. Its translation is CASSMAQTSYEQYF.

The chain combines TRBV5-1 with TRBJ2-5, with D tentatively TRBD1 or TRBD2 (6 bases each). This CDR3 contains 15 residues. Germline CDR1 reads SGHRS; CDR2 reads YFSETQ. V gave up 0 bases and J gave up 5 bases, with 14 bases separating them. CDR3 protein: CASSLARGLGETQYF. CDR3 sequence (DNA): TGCGCCAGCAGCTTGGCTCGGGGGCTGGGGGAGACCCAGTACTTC. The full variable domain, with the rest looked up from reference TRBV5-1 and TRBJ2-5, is KAGVTQTPRYLIKTRGQQVTLSCSPISGHRSVSWYQQTPGQGLQFLFEYFSETQRNKGNFPGRFSGRQFSNSRSEMNVSTLELGDSALYLCASSLARGLGETQYFGPGTRLLVL.

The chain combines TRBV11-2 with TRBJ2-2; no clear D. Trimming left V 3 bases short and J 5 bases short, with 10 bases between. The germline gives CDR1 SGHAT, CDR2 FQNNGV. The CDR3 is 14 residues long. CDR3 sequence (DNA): TGTGCCAGCAGCTTGGTTCTGGGAACCGGGGAGCTGTTTTTT. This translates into CASSLVLGTGELFF.

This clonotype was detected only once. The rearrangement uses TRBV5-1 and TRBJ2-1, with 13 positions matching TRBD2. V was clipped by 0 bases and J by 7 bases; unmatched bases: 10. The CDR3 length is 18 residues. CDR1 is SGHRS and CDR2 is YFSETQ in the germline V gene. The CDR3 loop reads CASSLGGGLAGIYNEQFF. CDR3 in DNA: TGCGCCAGCAGCTTGGGTGGGGGACTAGCGGGAATCTATAATGAGCAGTTCTTC. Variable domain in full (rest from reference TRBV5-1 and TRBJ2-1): KAGVTQTPRYLIKTRGQQVTLSCSPISGHRSVSWYQQTPGQGLQFLFEYFSETQRNKGNFPGRFSGRQFSNSRSEMNVSTLELGDSALYLCASSLGGGLAGIYNEQFFGPGTRLTVL.

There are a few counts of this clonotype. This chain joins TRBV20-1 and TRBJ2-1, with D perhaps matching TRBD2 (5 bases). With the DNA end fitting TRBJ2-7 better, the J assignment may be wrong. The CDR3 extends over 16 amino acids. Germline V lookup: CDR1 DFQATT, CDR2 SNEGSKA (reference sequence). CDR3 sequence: CSARPSMWRYYNEQYF. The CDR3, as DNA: TGCAGTGCTAGACCCTCGATGTGGAGGTACTACAATGAGCAGTACTTC.

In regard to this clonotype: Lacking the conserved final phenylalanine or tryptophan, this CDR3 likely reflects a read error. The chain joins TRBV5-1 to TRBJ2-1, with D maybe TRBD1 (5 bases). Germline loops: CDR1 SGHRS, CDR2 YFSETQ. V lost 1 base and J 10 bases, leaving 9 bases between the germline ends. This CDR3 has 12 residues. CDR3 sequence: CASSLSGPEQFC. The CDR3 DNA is TGCGCCAGCAGCTTGTCAGGGCCGGAGCAGTTCTGC.

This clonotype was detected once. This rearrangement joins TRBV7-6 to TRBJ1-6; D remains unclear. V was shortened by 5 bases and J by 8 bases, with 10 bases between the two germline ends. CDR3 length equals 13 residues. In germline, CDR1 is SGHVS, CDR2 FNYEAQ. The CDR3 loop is CASSHTRDSPLHF. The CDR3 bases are TGTGCCAGCAGCCATACTCGTGATTCACCCCTCCACTTT.

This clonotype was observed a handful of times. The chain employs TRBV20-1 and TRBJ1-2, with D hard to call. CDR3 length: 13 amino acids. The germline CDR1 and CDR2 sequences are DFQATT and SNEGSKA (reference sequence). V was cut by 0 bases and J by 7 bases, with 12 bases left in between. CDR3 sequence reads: CSARDPPGAGYTF. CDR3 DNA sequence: TGCAGTGCTAGAGATCCCCCAGGCGCTGGCTACACCTTC.

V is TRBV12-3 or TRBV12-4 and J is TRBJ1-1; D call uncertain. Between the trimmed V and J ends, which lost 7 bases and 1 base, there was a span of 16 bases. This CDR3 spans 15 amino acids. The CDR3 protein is CASTLREGANTEAFF. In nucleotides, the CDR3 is TGTGCCAGCACCCTCCGAGAGGGCGCGAACACTGAAGCTTTCTTT.

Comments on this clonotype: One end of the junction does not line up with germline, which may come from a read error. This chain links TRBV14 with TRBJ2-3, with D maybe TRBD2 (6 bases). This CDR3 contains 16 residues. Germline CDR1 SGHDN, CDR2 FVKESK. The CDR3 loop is CAGSQGDWWGPDTQYF. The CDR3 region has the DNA TGTGCCGGCAGCCAAGGGGACTGGTGGGGCCCAGATACGCAGTATTTT.

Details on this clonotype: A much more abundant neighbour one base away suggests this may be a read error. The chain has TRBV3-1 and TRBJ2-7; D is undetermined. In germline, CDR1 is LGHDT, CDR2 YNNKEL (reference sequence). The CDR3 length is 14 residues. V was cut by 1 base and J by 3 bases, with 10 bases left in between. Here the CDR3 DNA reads TGTGCCAGCAGCCAAGGCACAGAGGTCTACGAGCAGTACTTC. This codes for CASSQGTEVYEQYF.

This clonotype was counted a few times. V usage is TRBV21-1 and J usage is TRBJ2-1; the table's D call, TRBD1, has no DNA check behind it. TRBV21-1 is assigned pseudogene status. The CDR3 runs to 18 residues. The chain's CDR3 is CASSKSSHGGTRVNEQFF. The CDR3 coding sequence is TGTGCCAGCAGCAAATCCTCACACGGGGGGACCAGGGTCAATGAGCAGTTCTTC.

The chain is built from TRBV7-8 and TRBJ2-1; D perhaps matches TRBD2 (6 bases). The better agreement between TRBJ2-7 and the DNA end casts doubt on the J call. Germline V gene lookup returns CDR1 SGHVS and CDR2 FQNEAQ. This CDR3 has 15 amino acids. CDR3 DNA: TGTGCCAGCAGCTCCCTGACTAGAGACTACAATGAGCAGTACTTC. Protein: CASSSLTRDYNEQYF.

In nucleotides, the CDR3 is TGTGCCAGCAGCAAATGGGGCGGGAGGTACCAAGAGACCCGGTACTTC. Encoded protein: CASSKWGGRYQETRYF. V is TRBV21-1 and J is TRBJ2-5; the table's D call TRBD1 went unverified against the DNA. TRBV21-1 is listed as a pseudogene. The CDR3 sequence is 16 residues long.

The CDR3 coding sequence is TGTGCCAGCAGCCAAGCCCTGAGGGGAAGTAATGGCTACACCTTC. This translates into CASSQALRGSNGYTF. This chain links TRBV14 with TRBJ1-2; tentatively, D is TRBD1 (5 bases). This CDR3 spans 15 amino acids. With 1 base removed from V and 6 bases from J, the gap between germline ends came to 15 bases. Germline assignment: CDR1 SGHDN and CDR2 FVKESK.

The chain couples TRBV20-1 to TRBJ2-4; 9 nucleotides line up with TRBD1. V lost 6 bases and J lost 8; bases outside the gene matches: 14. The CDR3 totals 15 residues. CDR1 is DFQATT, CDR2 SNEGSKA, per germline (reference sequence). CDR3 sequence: CSARSFRDRAYIQYF. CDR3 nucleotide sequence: TGCAGTGCCCGCAGCTTCCGGGACAGGGCTTACATTCAGTACTTC.

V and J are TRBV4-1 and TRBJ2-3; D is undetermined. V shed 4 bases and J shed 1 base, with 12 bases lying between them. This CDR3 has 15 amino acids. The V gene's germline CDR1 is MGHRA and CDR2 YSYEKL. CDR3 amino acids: CASSRTPEGTDTQYF. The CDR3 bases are TGCGCCAGCAGCCGCACCCCAGAGGGCACAGATACGCAGTATTTT.

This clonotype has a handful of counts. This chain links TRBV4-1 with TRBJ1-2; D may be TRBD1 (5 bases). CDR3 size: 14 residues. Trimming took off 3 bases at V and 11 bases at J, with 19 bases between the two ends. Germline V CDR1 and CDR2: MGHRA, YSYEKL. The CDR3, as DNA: TGCGCCAGCAGCCAGGACTCGGCAGGGAGTGGTTACACCTTC. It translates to CASSQDSAGSGYTF.

CDR3 in amino acids: CASSGLAGINEQFF. The CDR3 nucleotides are TGTGCCAGCAGCGGACTAGCGGGAATTAATGAGCAGTTCTTC. The rearrangement joins TRBV12-3 or TRBV12-4 to TRBJ2-1; 12 bases are a match to TRBD2. The J segment lost 7 bases and the V segment lost 6 bases, leaving 4 bases of the junction unmatched. The CDR3 length is 14 residues.

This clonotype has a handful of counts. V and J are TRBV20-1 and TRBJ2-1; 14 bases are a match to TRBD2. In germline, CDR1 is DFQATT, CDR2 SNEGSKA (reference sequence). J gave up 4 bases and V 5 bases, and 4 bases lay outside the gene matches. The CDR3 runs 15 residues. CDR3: CSASTSGRVYNEQFF. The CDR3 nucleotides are TGCAGTGCTTCGACTAGCGGGAGGGTATACAATGAGCAGTTCTTC.

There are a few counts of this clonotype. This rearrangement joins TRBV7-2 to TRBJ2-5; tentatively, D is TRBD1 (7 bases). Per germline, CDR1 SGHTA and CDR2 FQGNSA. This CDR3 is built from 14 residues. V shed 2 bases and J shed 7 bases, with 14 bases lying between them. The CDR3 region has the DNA TGTGCCAGCAGCTTAAACAGGGGAGGAGGGACCCAGTACTTC. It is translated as CASSLNRGGGTQYF.

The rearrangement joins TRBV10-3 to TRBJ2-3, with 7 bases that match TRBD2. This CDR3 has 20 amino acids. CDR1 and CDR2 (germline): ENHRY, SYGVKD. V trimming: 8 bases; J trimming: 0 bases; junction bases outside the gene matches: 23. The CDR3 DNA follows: TGTGCCATCGAATCCGCGAGACAGCGACCTAGCGGAGGGAGCACAGATACGCAGTATTTT. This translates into CAIESARQRPSGGSTDTQYF.